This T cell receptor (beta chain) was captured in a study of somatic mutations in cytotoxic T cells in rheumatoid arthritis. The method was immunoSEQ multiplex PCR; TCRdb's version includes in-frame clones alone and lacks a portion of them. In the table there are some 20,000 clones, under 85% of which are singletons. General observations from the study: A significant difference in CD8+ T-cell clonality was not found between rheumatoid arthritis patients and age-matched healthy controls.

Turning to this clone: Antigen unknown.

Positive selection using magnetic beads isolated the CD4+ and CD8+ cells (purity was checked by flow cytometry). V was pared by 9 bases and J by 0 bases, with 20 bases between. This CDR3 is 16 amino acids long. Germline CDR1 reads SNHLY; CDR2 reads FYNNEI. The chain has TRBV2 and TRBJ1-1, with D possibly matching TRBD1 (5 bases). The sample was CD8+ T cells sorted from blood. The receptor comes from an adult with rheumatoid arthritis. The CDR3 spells CARGGQPILLNTEAFF. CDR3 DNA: TGTGCCAGGGGAGGACAACCGATTCTTTTGAACACTGAAGCTTTCTTT.